The clone carrying this TCR beta chain was detected only a few times. TCRdb re-called the 5' RACE reads with MiXCR, one entry per CDR3 protein. The sample comprises tens of thousands of distinct CDR3 sequences, about 28% of which are singletons, and about 3% rests with the top ten. The V gene lost 3 bases and the J gene lost 1 base, with 9 bases spanning the gap. Germline CDR1 reads GTSNPN; CDR2 reads SVGIG (reference sequence). The CDR3 has 14 residues. Sequenced material: tumor-infiltrating memory CD4+ T cells sorted from the breast tumor. Described subset: memory CD4+ T cells, CD4+CD45RO+CD25-. The gene calls are TRBV30 and TRBJ1-4; D is unclear. The sequence came from a female donor with breast cancer. The CDR3 bases are TGTGCCTGGAGCGAGGGTGGAACTAATGAAAAACTGTTTTTT. It translates to CAWSEGGTNEKLFF.